Shown below are 7 T cell receptor beta chains from a single sample sequenced in a study of blood T cell repertoires in COVID-19. Some clones are missing from TCRdb's copy, which holds only in-frame ones; the method was immunoSEQ multiplex PCR. The sample shows more than 100,000 clones, approximately 86% of them seen only once. The specimen sequenced was peripheral blood. All receptors derive from a human donor in a cohort sampled during active COVID-19.

V gene TRBV19 combines with J gene TRBJ2-5; 7 bases match TRBD1. CDR3 length equals 15 residues. The V gene end was trimmed by 3 bases and the J gene end by 4 bases; junction bases not matched to a gene: 8. Germline CDR1 is LNHDA and CDR2 is SQIVND (reference sequence). CDR3 bases: TGTGCCAGTAGTATCCCAGGGGGAAGGGGAGAGACCCAGTACTTC. Translating gives CASSIPGGRGETQYF.

The gene calls are TRBV2 and TRBJ2-2; D is perhaps TRBD2 (5 bases). The V and J ends lost 4 bases and 4 bases respectively, with 13 bases between them. The CDR3 runs 15 residues. In germline, CDR1 is SNHLY, CDR2 FYNNEI. Here the CDR3 reads CASSVGRAGTGELFF. The CDR3 DNA sequence: TGTGCCAGCAGTGTTGGAAGGGCGGGCACCGGGGAGCTGTTTTTT.

This clone was seen a single time. The chain is built from TRBV29-1 and TRBJ2-7; D unclear. V lost 5 bases, J lost 6 bases, and 8 bases lay in between. From germline, CDR1 is SQVTM and CDR2 ANQGSEA. The CDR3 consists of 10 residues. The DNA of the CDR3 is TGCAGCGTTTACGTGGCCGAGCAGTACTTC. Residues: CSVYVAEQYF.

V usage is TRBV9 and J usage is TRBJ2-1; tentatively, D is TRBD2 (5 bases). Germline CDR1 is SGDLS and CDR2 is YYNGEE. The CDR3 loop spans 13 amino acids. Trimming stripped 5 bases from V and 8 bases from J, with 14 bases between. The CDR3 region has the DNA TGTGCCAGCAGTTACGGGCTAGCCCATGAGCAGTTCTTC. This gives the protein CASSYGLAHEQFF.

This chain connects TRBV18 to TRBJ1-5; TRBD1 matches 10 bases. Germline V gene lookup returns CDR1 KGHSH and CDR2 LQKENI. The CDR3 totals 15 residues. The V segment lost 0 bases and the J segment 5 bases; nucleotides outside the gene matches: 1. The CDR3 here is CASSPPGTGDQPQHF. DNA for the CDR3: TGTGCCAGCTCACCACCCGGGACAGGGGATCAGCCCCAGCATTTT.

This chain uses TRBV27 with TRBJ2-7, with D possibly TRBD2 on 6 matching bases. Germline loops: CDR1 MNHEY, CDR2 SMNVEV (reference sequence). Between the trimmed V and J ends, which lost 6 bases and 6 bases, there was a span of 9 bases. The CDR3 is made up of 11 amino acids. This CDR3 is CASSSGGEQYF. The CDR3, as DNA: TGTGCCAGCAGCTCCGGGGGCGAGCAGTACTTC.

V usage is TRBV11-2 and J usage is TRBJ1-1; 7 positions match TRBD1. Germline loops: CDR1 SGHAT, CDR2 FQNNGV. The length of the CDR3 is 13 residues. V trimming: 5 bases; J trimming: 6 bases; junction bases outside the gene matches: 6. The DNA for the CDR3 is TGTGCCAGCAGCCCGGACAGGTTCGCTGAAGCTTTCTTT. It specifies CASSPDRFAEAFF. Full variable domain (rest looked up from reference TRBV11-2 and TRBJ1-1): EAGVAQSPRYKIIEKRQSVAFWCNPISGHATLYWYQQILGQGPKLLIQFQNNGVVDDSQLPKDRFSAERLKGVDSTLKIQPAKLEDSAVYLCASSPDRFAEAFFGQGTRLTVV.